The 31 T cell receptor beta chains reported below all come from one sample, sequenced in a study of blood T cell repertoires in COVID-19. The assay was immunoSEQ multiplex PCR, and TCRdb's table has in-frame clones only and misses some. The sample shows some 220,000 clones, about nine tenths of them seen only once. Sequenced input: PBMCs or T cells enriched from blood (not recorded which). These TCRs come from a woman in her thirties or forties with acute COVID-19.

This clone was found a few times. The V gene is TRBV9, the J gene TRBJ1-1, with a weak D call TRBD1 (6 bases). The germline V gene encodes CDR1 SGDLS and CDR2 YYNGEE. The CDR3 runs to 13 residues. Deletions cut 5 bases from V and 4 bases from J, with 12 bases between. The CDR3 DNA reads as TGTGCCAGCAGTCAGGGGCTTTCCACTGAAGCTTTCTTT. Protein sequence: CASSQGLSTEAFF.

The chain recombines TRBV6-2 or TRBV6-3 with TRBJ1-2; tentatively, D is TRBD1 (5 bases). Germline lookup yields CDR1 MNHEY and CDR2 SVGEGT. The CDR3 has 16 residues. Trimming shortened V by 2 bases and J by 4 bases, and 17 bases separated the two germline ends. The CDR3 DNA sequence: TGTGCCAGCAGTTACGCTTCAGGGCGTCGGCCCTATGGCTACACCTTC. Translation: CASSYASGRRPYGYTF.

The CDR3 sequence: CASSQRLGGSTYEQYF. DNA for the CDR3: TGCGCCAGCAGCCAAAGGTTGGGGGGATCTACCTACGAGCAGTACTTC. The chain couples TRBV4-1 to TRBJ2-7, with TRBD2 as a possible D gene (6 bases). The CDR3 has 16 residues. Germline V gene lookup returns CDR1 MGHRA and CDR2 YSYEKL. V dropped 2 bases and J dropped 2 bases, with 16 bases sitting between them.

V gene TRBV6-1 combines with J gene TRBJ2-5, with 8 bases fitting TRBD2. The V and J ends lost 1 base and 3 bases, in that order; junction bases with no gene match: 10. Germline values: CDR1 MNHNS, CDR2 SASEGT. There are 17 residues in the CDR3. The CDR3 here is CASSEELGGGPKETQYF. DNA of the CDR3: TGTGCCAGCAGTGAAGAACTTGGCGGGGGGCCCAAAGAGACCCAGTACTTC.

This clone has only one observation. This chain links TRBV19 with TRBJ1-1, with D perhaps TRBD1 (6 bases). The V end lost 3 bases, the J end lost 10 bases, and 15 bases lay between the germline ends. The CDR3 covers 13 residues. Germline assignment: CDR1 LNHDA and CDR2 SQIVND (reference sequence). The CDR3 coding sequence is TGTGCCAGTAGTATTGATCGGACAGAACGAGCTTTCTTT. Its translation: CASSIDRTERAFF.

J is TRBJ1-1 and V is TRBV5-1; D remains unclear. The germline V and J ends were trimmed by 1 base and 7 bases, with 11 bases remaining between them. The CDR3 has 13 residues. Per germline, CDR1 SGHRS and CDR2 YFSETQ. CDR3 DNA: TGCGCCAGCAGCTTGAGAGGGCAGAGTGAAGCTTTCTTT. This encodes CASSLRGQSEAFF.

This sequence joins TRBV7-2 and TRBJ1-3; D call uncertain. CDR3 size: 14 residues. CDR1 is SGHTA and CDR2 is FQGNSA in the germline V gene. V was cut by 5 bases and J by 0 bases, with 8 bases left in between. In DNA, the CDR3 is TGTGCCAGCAGCCCCCAGTACTCTGGAAACACCATATATTTT. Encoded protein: CASSPQYSGNTIYF.

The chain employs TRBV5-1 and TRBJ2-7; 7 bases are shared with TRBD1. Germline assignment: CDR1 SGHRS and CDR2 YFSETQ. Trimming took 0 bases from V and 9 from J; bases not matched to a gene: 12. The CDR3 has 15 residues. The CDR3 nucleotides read TGCGCCAGCAGCTTGGGGGACAGCTCTCTAATTGGGCAGTACTTC. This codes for CASSLGDSSLIGQYF.

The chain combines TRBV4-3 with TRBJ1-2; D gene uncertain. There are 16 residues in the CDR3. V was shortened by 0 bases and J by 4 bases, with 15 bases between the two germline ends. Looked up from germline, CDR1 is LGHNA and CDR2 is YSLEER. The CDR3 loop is CASSQEAQTGFYGYTF. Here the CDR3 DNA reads TGCGCCAGCAGCCAAGAAGCTCAGACTGGATTCTATGGCTACACCTTC.

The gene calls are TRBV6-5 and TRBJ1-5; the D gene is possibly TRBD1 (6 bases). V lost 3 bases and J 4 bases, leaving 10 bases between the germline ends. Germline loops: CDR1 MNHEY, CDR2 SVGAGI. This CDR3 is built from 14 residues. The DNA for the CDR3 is TGTGCCAGCAGTTATGGACAGAAGAATCAGCCCCAGCATTTT. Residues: CASSYGQKNQPQHF.

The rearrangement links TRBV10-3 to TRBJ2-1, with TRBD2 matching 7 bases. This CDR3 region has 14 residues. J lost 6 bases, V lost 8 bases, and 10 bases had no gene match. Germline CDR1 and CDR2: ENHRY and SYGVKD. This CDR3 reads CAIGRGSSLNEQFF. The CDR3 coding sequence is TGTGCCATCGGGCGGGGGTCCTCTCTCAATGAGCAGTTCTTC.

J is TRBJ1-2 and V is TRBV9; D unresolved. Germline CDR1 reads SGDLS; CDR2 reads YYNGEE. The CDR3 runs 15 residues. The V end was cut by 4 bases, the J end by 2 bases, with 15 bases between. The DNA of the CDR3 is TGTGCCAGCAGCCTCGGTACGGAGGTCAACTATGGCTACACCTTC. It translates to CASSLGTEVNYGYTF.

DNA for the CDR3: TGTGCCAGCAGCCGACGGGACAGCGACACTGAAGCTTTCTTT. Translating gives CASSRRDSDTEAFF. This rearrangement joins TRBV6-2 or TRBV6-3 to TRBJ1-1; 7 bases line up with TRBD1. The CDR3 contains 14 residues. Germline V CDR1 and CDR2: MNHEY, SVGEGT. V gave up 6 bases and J gave up 3 bases; unmatched junction bases: 7.

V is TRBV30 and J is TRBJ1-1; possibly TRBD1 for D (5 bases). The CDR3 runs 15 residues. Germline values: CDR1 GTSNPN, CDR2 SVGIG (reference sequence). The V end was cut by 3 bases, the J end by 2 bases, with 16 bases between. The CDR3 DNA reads TGTGCCTGGAGCCCCCGGAGACAGCTAAACACTGAAGCTTTCTTT. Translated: CAWSPRRQLNTEAFF.

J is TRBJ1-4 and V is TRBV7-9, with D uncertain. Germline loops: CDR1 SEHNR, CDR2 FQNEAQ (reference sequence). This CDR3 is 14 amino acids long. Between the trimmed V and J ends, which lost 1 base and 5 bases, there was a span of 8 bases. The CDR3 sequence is CASSLGTWNEKLFF. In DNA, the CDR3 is TGTGCCAGCAGCTTAGGCACATGGAATGAAAAACTGTTTTTT.

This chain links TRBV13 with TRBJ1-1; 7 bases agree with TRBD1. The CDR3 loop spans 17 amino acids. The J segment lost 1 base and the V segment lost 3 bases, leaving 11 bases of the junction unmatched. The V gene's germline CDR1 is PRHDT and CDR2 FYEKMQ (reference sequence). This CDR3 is CASSLNRMGQPNTEAFF. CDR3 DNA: TGTGCCAGCAGCTTGAACCGGATGGGACAGCCGAACACTGAAGCTTTCTTT.

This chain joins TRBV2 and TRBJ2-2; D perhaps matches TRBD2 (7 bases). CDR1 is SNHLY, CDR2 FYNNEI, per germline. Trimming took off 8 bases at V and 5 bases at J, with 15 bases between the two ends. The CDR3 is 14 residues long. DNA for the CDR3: TGTGCCAGCGAGGGGGGGGCCCGAACCGGGGAGCTGTTTTTT. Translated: CASEGGARTGELFF.

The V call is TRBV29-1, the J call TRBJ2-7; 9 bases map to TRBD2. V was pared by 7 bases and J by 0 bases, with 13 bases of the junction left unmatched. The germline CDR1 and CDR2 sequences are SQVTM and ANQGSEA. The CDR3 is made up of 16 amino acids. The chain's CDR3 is CSARGAGGPASYEQYF. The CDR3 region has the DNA TGCAGCGCCCGAGGAGCGGGGGGCCCTGCCTCCTACGAGCAGTACTTC.

The CDR3 DNA reads as TGTGCCAGCAGCGTATCGGGGGGTCGTGGGTCAGTATACGAGCAGTACTTC. This encodes CASSVSGGRGSVYEQYF. The chain recombines TRBV9 with TRBJ2-7, with TRBD2 identical over 7 bases. CDR1 SGDLS and CDR2 YYNGEE come from the germline V gene. Trimming removed 1 base from V and 4 bases from J; junction bases left unmatched: 14. This CDR3 has 17 residues.

CDR3 loop: CSVYGPPPTYEQYV. The CDR3 DNA reads as TGCAGCGTTTATGGCCCTCCTCCCACCTACGAGCAGTACGTC. V usage is TRBV29-1 and J usage is TRBJ2-7; D remains ambiguous. V was pared by 5 bases and J by 2 bases, with 16 bases between. The CDR3 loop spans 14 amino acids. In germline, CDR1 is SQVTM, CDR2 ANQGSEA.

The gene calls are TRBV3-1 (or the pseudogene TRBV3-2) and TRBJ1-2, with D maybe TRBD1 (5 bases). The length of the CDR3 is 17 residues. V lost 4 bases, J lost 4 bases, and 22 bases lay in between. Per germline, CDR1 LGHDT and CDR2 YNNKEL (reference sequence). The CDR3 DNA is TGTGCCAGCAGCCCCCGAGTAGGACAAGGAGGGGCCTATGGCTACACCTTC. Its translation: CASSPRVGQGGAYGYTF.

CDR3 loop: CASTNRYSSNTEAFF. Here the CDR3 DNA reads TGTGCCAGCACAAATAGGTACAGTTCGAACACTGAAGCTTTCTTT. This sequence joins TRBV28 and TRBJ1-1; D is unresolved. The CDR3 is made up of 15 amino acids. Trimming pared 7 bases from V and 1 base from J, leaving 16 bases between. Germline V gene data show CDR1 as MDHEN and CDR2 as SYDVKM. The full variable domain, its missing parts supplied by reference TRBV28 and TRBJ1-1, is DVKVTQSSRYLVKRTGEKVFLECVQDMDHENMFWYRQDPGLGLRLIYFSYDVKMKEKGDIPEGYSVSREKKERFSLILESASTNQTSMYLCASTNRYSSNTEAFFGQGTRLTVV.

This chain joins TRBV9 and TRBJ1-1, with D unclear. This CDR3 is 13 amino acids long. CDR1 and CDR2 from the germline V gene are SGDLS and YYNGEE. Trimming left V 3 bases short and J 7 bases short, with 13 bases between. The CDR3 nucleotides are TGTGCCAGCAGCGGACTCTACGGGAATGAAGCTTTCTTT. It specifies CASSGLYGNEAFF.

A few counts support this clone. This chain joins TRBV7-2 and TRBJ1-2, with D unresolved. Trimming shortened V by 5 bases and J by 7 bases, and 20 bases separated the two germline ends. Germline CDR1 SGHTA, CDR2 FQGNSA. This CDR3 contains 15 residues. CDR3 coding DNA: TGTGCCAGCAGCCGGGGTGCCTCGGGAAGAGGTGGCTACACCTTC. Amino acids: CASSRGASGRGGYTF. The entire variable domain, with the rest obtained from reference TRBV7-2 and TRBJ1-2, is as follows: GAGVSQSPSNKVTEKGKDVELRCDPISGHTALYWYRQSLGQGLEFLIYFQGNSAPDKSGLPSDRFSAERTGGSVSTLTIQRTQQEDSAVYLCASSRGASGRGGYTFGSGTRLTVV.

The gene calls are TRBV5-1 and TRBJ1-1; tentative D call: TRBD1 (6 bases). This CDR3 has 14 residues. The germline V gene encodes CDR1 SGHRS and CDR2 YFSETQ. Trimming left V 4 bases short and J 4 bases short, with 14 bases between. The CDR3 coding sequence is TGCGCCAGCAGCCCCCCAACAGGGACCACTGAAGCTTTCTTT. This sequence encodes CASSPPTGTTEAFF.

The CDR3 nucleotides read TGTGCCAGCAGAAATGTCGACAGTTCTGGCTACACCTTC. This translates into CASRNVDSSGYTF. The V gene is TRBV3-1 (or the pseudogene TRBV3-2), the J gene TRBJ1-2; D might be TRBD1 (5 bases). V gave up 6 bases and J gave up 7 bases, with 15 bases separating them. CDR3 length equals 13 residues. Germline CDR1 LGHDT, CDR2 YNNKEL (reference sequence).

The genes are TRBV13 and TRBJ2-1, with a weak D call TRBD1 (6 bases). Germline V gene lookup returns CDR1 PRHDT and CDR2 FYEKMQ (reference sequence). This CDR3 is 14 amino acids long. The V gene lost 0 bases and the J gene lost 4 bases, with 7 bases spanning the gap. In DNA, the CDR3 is TGTGCCAGCAGCTTAGGCAGGGGTTACAATGAGCAGTTCTTC. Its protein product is CASSLGRGYNEQFF.

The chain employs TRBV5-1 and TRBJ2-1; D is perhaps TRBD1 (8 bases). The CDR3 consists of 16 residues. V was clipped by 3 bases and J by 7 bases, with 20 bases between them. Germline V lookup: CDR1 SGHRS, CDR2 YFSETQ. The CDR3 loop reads CASSWPTGEAGNEQFF. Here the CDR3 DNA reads TGCGCCAGCAGCTGGCCGACAGGGGAAGCGGGAAATGAGCAGTTCTTC.

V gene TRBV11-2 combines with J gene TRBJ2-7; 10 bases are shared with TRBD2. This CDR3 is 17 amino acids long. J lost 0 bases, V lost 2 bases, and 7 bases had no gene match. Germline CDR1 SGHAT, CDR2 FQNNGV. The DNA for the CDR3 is TGTGCCAGCAGCTTAACTATAGCGGGGGGCTCCTCCTACGAGCAGTACTTC. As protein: CASSLTIAGGSSYEQYF.

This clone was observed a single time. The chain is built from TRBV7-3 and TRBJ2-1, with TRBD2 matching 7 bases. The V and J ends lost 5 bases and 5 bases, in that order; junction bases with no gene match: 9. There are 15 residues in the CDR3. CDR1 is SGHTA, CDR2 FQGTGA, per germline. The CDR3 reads CASSLSRGENNEQFF. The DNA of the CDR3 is TGTGCCAGCAGCCTATCCCGGGGGGAGAACAATGAGCAGTTCTTC.

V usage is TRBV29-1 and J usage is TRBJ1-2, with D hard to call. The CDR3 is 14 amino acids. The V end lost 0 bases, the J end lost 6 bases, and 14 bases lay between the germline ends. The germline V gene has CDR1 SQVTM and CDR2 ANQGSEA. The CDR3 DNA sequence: TGCAGCGTTGAAGATCCCACAGATCCAAATGGCTACACCTTC. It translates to CSVEDPTDPNGYTF.